One and the same sample provided the 7 T cell receptor beta chains below, sequenced in a study of cytotoxic CD8 clonotypes in ibrutinib-treated CLL. Repertoires were generated with immunoSEQ multiplex PCR, while TCRdb's copy carries only in-frame clones and drops some. The repertoire holds 25,000 to 30,000 clones, with 65% to 90% as singletons. The sequencing here drew on PBMCs, taken after 24 months of ibrutinib treatment. The receptors originated from a human donor with chronic lymphocytic leukemia.

This rearrangement joins TRBV5-1 to TRBJ1-4; D remains ambiguous. Trimming cost V 0 bases and J 8 bases, with 17 bases left between them. The CDR3 covers 16 residues. Looked up from germline, CDR1 is SGHRS and CDR2 is YFSETQ. CDR3 residues: CASSLALEGFAEKLFF. The CDR3, as DNA: TGCGCCAGCAGCTTGGCATTAGAAGGGTTCGCGGAAAAACTGTTTTTT.

J is TRBJ1-1 and V is TRBV19, with D unresolved. Deletions cut 5 bases from V and 3 bases from J, with 10 bases between. The CDR3 length is 13 residues. The germline gives CDR1 LNHDA, CDR2 SQIVND (reference sequence). This CDR3 is CASSLTSYTEAFF. CDR3 coding DNA: TGTGCCAGTAGTCTTACCTCATACACTGAAGCTTTCTTT.

This clone was counted a single time. J is TRBJ1-5 and V is TRBV18; D gene uncertain. The CDR3 covers 15 residues. Germline loops: CDR1 KGHSH, CDR2 LQKENI. Trimming took off 1 base at V and 2 bases at J, with 9 bases between the two ends. The CDR3 is CASSPQGGGNQPQHF. CDR3 DNA: TGTGCCAGCTCACCACAGGGAGGAGGCAATCAGCCCCAGCATTTT.

The chain links TRBV5-1 to TRBJ2-7; D possibly corresponds to TRBD1 (6 bases). CDR1 and CDR2 (germline): SGHRS, YFSETQ. This CDR3 region has 14 residues. Trimming took off 3 bases at V and 6 bases at J, with 16 bases between the two ends. The CDR3: CASSSSPTGSEQYF. CDR3 DNA sequence: TGCGCCAGCAGCTCGAGCCCCACAGGGAGCGAGCAGTACTTC.

CDR3 amino acids: CASCTSGQETQYF. In DNA form, the CDR3 reads TGTGCCAGCTGCACTAGCGGGCAAGAGACCCAGTACTTC. V and J are TRBV5-4 and TRBJ2-5; TRBD2 aligns across 9 bases. This CDR3 contains 13 residues. V shed 7 bases, J shed 2 bases, and the junction held 3 bases outside the gene matches. Germline lookup yields CDR1 SGHNT and CDR2 YYREEE (reference sequence).

J is TRBJ2-2 and V is TRBV7-9; 10 bases match TRBD1. The CDR3 runs to 19 residues. Unmatched junction bases numbered 19, after V lost 5 bases and J lost 7 bases. CDR1 is SEHNR, CDR2 FQNEAQ, per germline (reference sequence). The CDR3 is CASSPSGQGHTLQDGELFF. The DNA for the CDR3 is TGTGCCAGCAGCCCCTCGGGACAGGGGCATACGCTCCAGGACGGGGAGCTGTTTTTT.

The genes are TRBV4-1 and TRBJ2-7, with 7 bases matching TRBD1. The CDR3 length is 13 residues. With 5 bases clipped from V and 7 bases from J, the junction kept 8 bases outside the gene matches. Germline V gene data show CDR1 as MGHRA and CDR2 as YSYEKL. CDR3 sequence reads: CASSVDRVGEQYF. The CDR3 DNA reads as TGCGCCAGCAGCGTTGACAGGGTGGGAGAGCAGTACTTC.